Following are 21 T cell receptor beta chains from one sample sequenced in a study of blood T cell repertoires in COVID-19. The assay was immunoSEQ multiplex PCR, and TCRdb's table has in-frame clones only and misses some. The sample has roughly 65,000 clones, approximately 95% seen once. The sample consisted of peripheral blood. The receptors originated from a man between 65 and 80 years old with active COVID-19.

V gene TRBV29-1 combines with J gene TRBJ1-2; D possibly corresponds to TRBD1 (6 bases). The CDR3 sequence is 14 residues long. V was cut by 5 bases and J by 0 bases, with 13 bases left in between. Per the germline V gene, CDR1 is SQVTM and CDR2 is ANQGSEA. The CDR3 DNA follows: TGCAGCGTTAACCGACAGGACACTAACTATGGCTACACCTTC. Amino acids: CSVNRQDTNYGYTF.

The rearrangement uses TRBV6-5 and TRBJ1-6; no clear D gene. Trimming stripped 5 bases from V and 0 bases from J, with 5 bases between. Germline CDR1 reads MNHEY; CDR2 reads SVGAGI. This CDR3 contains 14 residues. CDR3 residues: CASSKSSYNSPLHF. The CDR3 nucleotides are TGTGCCAGCAGTAAGAGCTCCTATAATTCACCCCTCCACTTT.

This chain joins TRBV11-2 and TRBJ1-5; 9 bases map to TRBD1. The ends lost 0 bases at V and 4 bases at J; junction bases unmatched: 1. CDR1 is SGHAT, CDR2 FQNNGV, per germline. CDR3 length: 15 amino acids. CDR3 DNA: TGTGCCAGCAGCTTAGACGGACAGGGGAATCAGCCCCAGCATTTT. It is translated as CASSLDGQGNQPQHF.

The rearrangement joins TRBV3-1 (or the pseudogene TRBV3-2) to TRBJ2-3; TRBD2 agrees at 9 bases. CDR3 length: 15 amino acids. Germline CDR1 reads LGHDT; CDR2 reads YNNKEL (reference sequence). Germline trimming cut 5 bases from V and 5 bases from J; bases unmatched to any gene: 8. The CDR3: CASSAGGAFGDTQYF. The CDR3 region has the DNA TGTGCCAGCAGCGCGGGGGGGGCCTTCGGAGATACGCAGTATTTT.

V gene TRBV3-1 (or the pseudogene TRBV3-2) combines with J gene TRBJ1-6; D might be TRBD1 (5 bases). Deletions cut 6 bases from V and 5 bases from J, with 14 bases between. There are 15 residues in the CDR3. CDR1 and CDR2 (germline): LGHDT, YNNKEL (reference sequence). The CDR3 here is CASRGEALNNSPLHF. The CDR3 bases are TGTGCCAGCAGGGGGGAGGCCCTTAATAATTCACCCCTCCACTTT.

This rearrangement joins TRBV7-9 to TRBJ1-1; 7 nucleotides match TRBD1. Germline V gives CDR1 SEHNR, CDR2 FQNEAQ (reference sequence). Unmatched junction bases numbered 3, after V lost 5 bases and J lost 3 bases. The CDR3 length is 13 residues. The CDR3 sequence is CASSPQGDTEAFF. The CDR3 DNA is TGTGCCAGCAGCCCCCAGGGGGACACTGAAGCTTTCTTT. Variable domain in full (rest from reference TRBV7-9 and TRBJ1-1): DTGVSQNPRHKITKRGQNVTFRCDPISEHNRLYWYRQTLGQGPEFLTYFQNEAQLEKSRLLSDRFSAERPKGSFSTLEIQRTEQGDSAMYLCASSPQGDTEAFFGQGTRLTVV.

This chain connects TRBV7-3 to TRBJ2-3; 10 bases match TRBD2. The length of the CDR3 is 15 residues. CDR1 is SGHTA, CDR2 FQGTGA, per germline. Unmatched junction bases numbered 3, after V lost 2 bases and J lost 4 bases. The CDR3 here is CASSLAGTSADTQYF. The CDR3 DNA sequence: TGTGCCAGCAGCTTAGCCGGGACTAGCGCAGATACGCAGTATTTT.

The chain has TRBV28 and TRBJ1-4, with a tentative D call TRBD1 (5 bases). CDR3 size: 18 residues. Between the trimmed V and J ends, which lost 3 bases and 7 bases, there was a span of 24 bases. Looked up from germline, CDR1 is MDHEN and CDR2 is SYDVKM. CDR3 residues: CASSFGYTGTPRAEKLFF. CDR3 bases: TGTGCCAGCAGTTTTGGGTATACAGGCACTCCCCGGGCTGAAAAACTGTTTTTT.

The DNA for the CDR3 is TGTGCCAGCAGTTTGCGCGGGACAGGGGGCTACGAGCAGTACTTC. Translating gives CASSLRGTGGYEQYF. The chain links TRBV27 to TRBJ2-7; 11 bases are a match to TRBD1. Losses at the gene ends were 3 bases for V and 3 bases for J; bases not matched to a gene: 4. The V gene's germline CDR1 is MNHEY and CDR2 SMNVEV (reference sequence). This CDR3 is built from 15 residues.

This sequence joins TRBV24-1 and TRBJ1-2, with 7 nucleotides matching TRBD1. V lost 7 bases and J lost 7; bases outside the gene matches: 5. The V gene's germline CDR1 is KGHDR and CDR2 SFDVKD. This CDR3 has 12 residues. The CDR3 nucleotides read TGTGCCACCAGGGGGACAGTGGGTGGCTACACCTTC. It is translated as CATRGTVGGYTF.

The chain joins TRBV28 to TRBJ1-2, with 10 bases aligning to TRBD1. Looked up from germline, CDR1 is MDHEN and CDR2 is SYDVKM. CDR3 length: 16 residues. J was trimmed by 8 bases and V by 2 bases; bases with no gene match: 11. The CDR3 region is CASSLGFGTGVNGYTF. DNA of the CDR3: TGTGCCAGCAGTTTAGGGTTCGGGACAGGGGTTAACGGCTACACCTTC.

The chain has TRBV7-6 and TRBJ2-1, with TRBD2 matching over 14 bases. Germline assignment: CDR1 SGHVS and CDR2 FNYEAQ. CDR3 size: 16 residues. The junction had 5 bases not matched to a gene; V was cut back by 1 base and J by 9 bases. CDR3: CASSLGTSGGRGEQFF. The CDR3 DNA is TGTGCCAGCAGCTTAGGGACTAGCGGGGGGAGGGGTGAGCAGTTCTTC.

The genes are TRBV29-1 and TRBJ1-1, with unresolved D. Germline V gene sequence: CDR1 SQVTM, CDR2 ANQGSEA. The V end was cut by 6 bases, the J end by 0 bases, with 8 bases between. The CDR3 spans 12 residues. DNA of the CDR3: TGCAGCGTGCGACACATGAACACTGAAGCTTTCTTT. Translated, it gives CSVRHMNTEAFF.

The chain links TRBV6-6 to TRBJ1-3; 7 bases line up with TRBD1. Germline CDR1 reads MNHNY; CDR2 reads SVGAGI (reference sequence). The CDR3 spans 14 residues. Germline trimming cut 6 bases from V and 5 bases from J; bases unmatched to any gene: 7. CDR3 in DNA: TGTGCCAGCAGCCGGGGACAGAGCAGAAACACCATATATTTT. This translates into CASSRGQSRNTIYF.

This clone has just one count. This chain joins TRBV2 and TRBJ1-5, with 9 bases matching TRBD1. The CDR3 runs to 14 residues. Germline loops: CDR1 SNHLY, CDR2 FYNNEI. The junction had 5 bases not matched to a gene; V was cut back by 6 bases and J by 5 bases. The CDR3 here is CASREDRGYQPQHF. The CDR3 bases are TGTGCCAGCAGAGAGGACAGGGGTTATCAGCCCCAGCATTTT.

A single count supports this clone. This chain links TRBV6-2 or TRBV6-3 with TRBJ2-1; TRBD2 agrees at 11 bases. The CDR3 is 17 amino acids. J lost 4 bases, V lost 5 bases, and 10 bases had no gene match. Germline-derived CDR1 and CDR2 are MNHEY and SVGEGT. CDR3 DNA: TGTGCCAGCAGTCCCCTGGGACTAGCGGACACATACAATGAGCAGTTCTTC. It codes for CASSPLGLADTYNEQFF.

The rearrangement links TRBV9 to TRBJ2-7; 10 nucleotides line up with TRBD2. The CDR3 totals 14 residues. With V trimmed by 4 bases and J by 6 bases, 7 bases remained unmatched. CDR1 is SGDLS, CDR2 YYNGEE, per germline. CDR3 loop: CASSKSGGAVEQYF. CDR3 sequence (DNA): TGTGCCAGCAGCAAAAGCGGGGGGGCGGTCGAGCAGTACTTC.

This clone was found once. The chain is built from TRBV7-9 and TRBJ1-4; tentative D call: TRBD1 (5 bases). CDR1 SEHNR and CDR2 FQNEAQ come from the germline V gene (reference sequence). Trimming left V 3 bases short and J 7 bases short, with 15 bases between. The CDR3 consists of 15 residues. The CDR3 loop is CASSFRTLGGEKLFF. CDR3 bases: TGTGCCAGCAGCTTCCGGACCCTCGGGGGTGAAAAACTGTTTTTT. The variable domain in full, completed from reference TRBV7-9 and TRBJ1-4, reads DTGVSQNPRHKITKRGQNVTFRCDPISEHNRLYWYRQTLGQGPEFLTYFQNEAQLEKSRLLSDRFSAERPKGSFSTLEIQRTEQGDSAMYLCASSFRTLGGEKLFFGSGTQLSVL.

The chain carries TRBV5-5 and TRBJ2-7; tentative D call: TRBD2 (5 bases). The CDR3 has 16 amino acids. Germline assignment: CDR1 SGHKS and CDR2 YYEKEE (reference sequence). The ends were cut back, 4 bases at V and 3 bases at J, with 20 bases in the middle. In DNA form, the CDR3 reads TGTGCCAGCAGCCCGAAGGGAAGAAGTGACTACTACGAGCAGTACTTC. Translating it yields CASSPKGRSDYYEQYF. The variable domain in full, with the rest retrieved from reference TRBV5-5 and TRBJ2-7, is DAGVTQSPTHLIKTRGQQVTLRCSPISGHKSVSWYQQVLGQGPQFIFQYYEKEERGRGNFPDRFSARQFPNYSSELNVNALLLGDSALYLCASSPKGRSDYYEQYFGPGTRLTVT.

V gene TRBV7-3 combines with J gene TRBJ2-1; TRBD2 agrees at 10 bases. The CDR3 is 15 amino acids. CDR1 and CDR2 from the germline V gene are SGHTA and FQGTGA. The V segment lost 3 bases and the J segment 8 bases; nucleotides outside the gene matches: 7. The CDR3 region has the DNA TGTGCCAGCAGCTTCCCAGCGGGGGGGAGGGATGAGCAGTTCTTC. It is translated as CASSFPAGGRDEQFF.

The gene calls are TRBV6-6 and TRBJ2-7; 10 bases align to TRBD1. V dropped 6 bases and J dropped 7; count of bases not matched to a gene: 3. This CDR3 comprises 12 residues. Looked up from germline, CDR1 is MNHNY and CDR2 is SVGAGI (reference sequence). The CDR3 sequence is CASSDRGLEQYF. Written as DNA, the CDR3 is TGTGCCAGCAGCGACAGGGGGCTTGAGCAGTACTTC.